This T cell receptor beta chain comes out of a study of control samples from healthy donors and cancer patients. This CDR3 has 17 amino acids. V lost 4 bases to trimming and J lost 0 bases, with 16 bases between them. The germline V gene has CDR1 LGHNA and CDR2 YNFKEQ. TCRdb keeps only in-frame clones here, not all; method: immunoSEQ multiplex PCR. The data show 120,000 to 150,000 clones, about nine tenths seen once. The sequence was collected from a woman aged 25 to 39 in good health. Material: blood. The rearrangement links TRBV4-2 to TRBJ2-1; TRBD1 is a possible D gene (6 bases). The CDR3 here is CASSPTLADSSYNEQFF. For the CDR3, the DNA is TGTGCCAGCAGCCCTACGTTGGCGGACAGCTCCTACAATGAGCAGTTCTTC.